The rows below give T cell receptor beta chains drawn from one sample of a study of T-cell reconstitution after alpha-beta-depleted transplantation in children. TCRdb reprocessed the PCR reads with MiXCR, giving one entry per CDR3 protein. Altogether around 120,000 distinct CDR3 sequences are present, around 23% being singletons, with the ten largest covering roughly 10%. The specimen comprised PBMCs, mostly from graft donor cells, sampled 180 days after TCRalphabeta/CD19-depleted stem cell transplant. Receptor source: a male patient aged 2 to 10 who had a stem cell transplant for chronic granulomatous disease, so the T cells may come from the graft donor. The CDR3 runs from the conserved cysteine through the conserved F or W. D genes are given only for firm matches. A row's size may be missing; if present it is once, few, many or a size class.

CDR3: CASSSSGGNEQFF; DNA: TGTGCCAGCAGTTCCTCCGGGGGCAATGAGCAGTTCTTC; D: -; J: TRBJ2-1; V: TRBV12-3/TRBV12-4; size: once
CDR3: CSANFLPPGFLPYEQYF; DNA: TGCAGTGCTAACTTCCTCCCGCCGGGATTCCTACCCTACGAGCAGTACTTC; D: -; J: TRBJ2-7; V: TRBV20-1; size: few
CDR3: CASSQQQGAADTQYF; DNA: TGTGCCAGCAGCCAGCAACAGGGGGCGGCAGATACGCAGTATTTT; D: TRBD1; J: TRBJ2-3; V: TRBV3-1; size: many
CDR3: CASNILAGGRNEQFF; DNA: TGTGCCAGCAACATACTAGCGGGGGGGCGTAATGAGCAGTTCTTC; D: TRBD2; J: TRBJ2-1; V: TRBV12-3/TRBV12-4; size: few
CDR3: CSVNKGSYEQYF; DNA: TGCAGCGTGAATAAGGGGTCCTACGAGCAGTACTTC; D: -; J: TRBJ2-7; V: TRBV29-1; size: few
CDR3: CSARGVSETQYF; DNA: TGCAGTGCTAGAGGCGTGTCAGAGACCCAGTACTTC; D: -; J: TRBJ2-5; V: TRBV20-1; size: -
CDR3: CASSALRDPLYEQYF; DNA: TGTGCCAGCAGTGCCCTCCGGGACCCCCTATACGAGCAGTACTTC; D: -; J: TRBJ2-7; V: TRBV28; size: many
CDR3: CASSLWASGRSYEQYF; DNA: TGTGCCAGCAGCTTATGGGCTAGCGGGAGATCCTACGAGCAGTACTTC; D: TRBD2; J: TRBJ2-7; V: TRBV11-2; size: -
CDR3: CSVETAARNTEAFF; DNA: TGCAGCGTTGAAACGGCAGCACGAAACACTGAAGCTTTCTTT; D: -; J: TRBJ1-1; V: TRBV29-1; size: few
CDR3: CASSKDRSVSKNIQYF; DNA: TGCGCCAGCAGCAAAGACAGGAGTGTATCCAAAAACATTCAGTACTTC; D: -; J: TRBJ2-4; V: TRBV5-1; size: many
CDR3: CASSHGTRVTGELFF; DNA: TGTGCCAGCAGCCACGGGACTAGAGTCACCGGGGAGCTGTTTTTT; D: TRBD2; J: TRBJ2-2; V: TRBV3-1; size: many
CDR3: CASSLTRVAKNIQYF; DNA: TGTGCCAGCAGCTTAACCCGAGTAGCCAAAAACATTCAGTACTTC; D: -; J: TRBJ2-4; V: TRBV7-2; size: many
CDR3: CASSLETETQYF; DNA: TGCGCCAGCAGCTTGGAGACAGAGACCCAGTACTTC; D: -; J: TRBJ2-5; V: TRBV5-1; size: few
CDR3: CASSPEKGGNQPQHF; DNA: TGTGCCAGCAGCCCAGAGAAAGGTGGCAATCAGCCCCAGCATTTT; D: -; J: TRBJ1-5; V: TRBV28; size: -
CDR3: CASSQWDPHNEQFF; DNA: TGTGCCAGCTCACAATGGGACCCACACAATGAGCAGTTCTTC; D: -; J: TRBJ2-1; V: TRBV18; size: -
CDR3: CASSSFRDRKAYEQYF; DNA: TGCGCCAGCAGCAGCTTCCGGGACAGGAAGGCCTACGAGCAGTACTTC; D: TRBD1; J: TRBJ2-7; V: TRBV5-1; size: many
CDR3: CASSTGRYQETQYF; DNA: TGTGCCAGCAGCACCGGACGGTACCAAGAGACCCAGTACTTC; D: -; J: TRBJ2-5; V: TRBV11-2; size: few
CDR3: CASSSPGLANTGELFF; DNA: TGTGCCAGCAGTTCCCCGGGACTAGCGAACACCGGGGAGCTGTTTTTT; D: TRBD2; J: TRBJ2-2; V: TRBV12-3/TRBV12-4; size: -
CDR3: CASTTWQGNRWGELFF; DNA: TGTGCCAGCACCACGTGGCAGGGGAATCGTTGGGGGGAGCTGTTTTTT; D: -; J: TRBJ2-2; V: TRBV7-9; size: -
CDR3: CASSLGGLYYEQYF; DNA: TGCGCCAGCAGCTTGGGGGGACTGTACTACGAGCAGTACTTC; D: -; J: TRBJ2-7; V: TRBV5-1; size: few
CDR3: CASSSGDTGELFF; DNA: TGCGCCAGCAGCTCAGGTGACACCGGGGAGCTGTTTTTT; D: -; J: TRBJ2-2; V: TRBV5-1; size: many
CDR3: CSAADRGQQYF; DNA: TGCAGTGCTGCCGACAGGGGGCAGCAGTACTTC; D: TRBD1; J: TRBJ2-7; V: TRBV20-1; size: many
CDR3: CASSQEPLGGVNEQFF; DNA: TGCGCCAGCAGCCAAGAACCCCTTGGGGGGGTCAATGAGCAGTTCTTC; D: TRBD2; J: TRBJ2-1; V: TRBV4-3; size: once
CDR3: CASSVAGSLTNEQFF; DNA: TGCGCCAGCAGCGTAGCGGGATCTCTTACCAATGAGCAGTTCTTC; D: TRBD2; J: TRBJ2-1; V: TRBV5-1; size: once
CDR3: CSARGLKGVYNEQFF; DNA: TGCAGTGCTAGAGGGTTAAAGGGGGTCTACAATGAGCAGTTCTTC; D: -; J: TRBJ2-1; V: TRBV20-1; size: few
CDR3: CASIDRESGNTIYF; DNA: TGTGCCAGCATCGACAGGGAATCCGGAAACACCATATATTTT; D: TRBD1; J: TRBJ1-3; V: TRBV3-1; size: many
CDR3: CATSRDPDPNNEQFF; DNA: TGTGCCACCAGCAGAGACCCGGACCCGAACAATGAGCAGTTCTTC; D: -; J: TRBJ2-1; V: TRBV15; size: -
CDR3: CASSLVGTSAHEQFF; DNA: TGTGCCAGCAGCTTAGTGGGGACTAGCGCCCATGAGCAGTTCTTC; D: TRBD2; J: TRBJ2-1; V: TRBV7-2; size: -
CDR3: CASRTSGGGARQETQYF; DNA: TGTGCCAGCAGGACTAGCGGCGGGGGGGCGAGACAAGAGACCCAGTACTTC; D: TRBD2; J: TRBJ2-5; V: TRBV12-3/TRBV12-4; size: few
CDR3: CSVERQGAGGYTF; DNA: TGCAGCGTTGAAAGACAGGGGGCTGGGGGCTACACCTTC; D: TRBD1; J: TRBJ1-2; V: TRBV29-1; size: few
CDR3: CSVVGHSNEQYF; DNA: TGCAGCGTTGTGGGACATTCCAACGAGCAGTACTTC; D: -; J: TRBJ2-7; V: TRBV29-1; size: many
CDR3: CASSLGQFYEQYF; DNA: TGCGCCAGCAGCTTGGGTCAGTTCTACGAGCAGTACTTC; D: -; J: TRBJ2-7; V: TRBV5-1; size: -
CDR3: CSASSLPAHPGYNEQFF; DNA: TGCAGTGCTAGTTCCCTTCCGGCCCACCCCGGCTACAATGAGCAGTTCTTC; D: -; J: TRBJ2-1; V: TRBV20-1; size: many
CDR3: CASSFTPGQTAYEQYF; DNA: TGCGCCAGCAGCTTCACTCCGGGACAAACCGCCTACGAGCAGTACTTC; D: -; J: TRBJ2-7; V: TRBV5-1; size: many
CDR3: CATSRDYQEDEQYF; DNA: TGTGCCACCAGCCGCGACTACCAGGAGGACGAGCAGTACTTC; D: -; J: TRBJ2-7; V: TRBV15; size: few
CDR3: CASSQDPPFTGLNYGYTF; DNA: TGCGCCAGCAGCCAAGATCCCCCTTTTACTGGACTCAACTATGGCTACACCTTC; D: -; J: TRBJ1-2; V: TRBV4-3; size: -
CDR3: CASSQGGGVRGQFF; DNA: TGCGCCAGCAGCCAAGGAGGTGGGGTGCGCGGGCAGTTCTTC; D: -; J: TRBJ2-1; V: TRBV4-3; size: -
CDR3: CASSWNSYEQYF; DNA: TGCGCCAGCAGCTGGAATTCCTACGAGCAGTACTTC; D: -; J: TRBJ2-7; V: TRBV5-1; size: many
CDR3: CASGPRTGQPGNTIYF; DNA: TGTGCCAGCGGCCCTAGGACAGGGCAACCTGGAAACACCATATATTTT; D: TRBD1; J: TRBJ1-3; V: TRBV6-4; size: few
CDR3: CATSDSRVSTYNEQFF; DNA: TGTGCCACCAGTGACAGCCGAGTGTCCACCTACAATGAGCAGTTCTTC; D: -; J: TRBJ2-1; V: TRBV24-1; size: many
CDR3: CASSQGGNRGSSYNSPLHF; DNA: TGTGCCAGCAGCCAAGGGGGCAACAGGGGGAGCTCCTATAATTCACCCCTCCACTTT; D: TRBD1; J: TRBJ1-6; V: TRBV3-1; size: many
CDR3: CSAQQVGGYNEQFF; DNA: TGCAGTGCGCAACAGGTTGGGGGCTACAATGAGCAGTTCTTC; D: -; J: TRBJ2-1; V: TRBV20-1; size: many
CDR3: CASSFRREVLGELFF; DNA: TGTGCCAGCAGCTTCCGGCGGGAGGTACTCGGGGAGCTGTTTTTT; D: TRBD2; J: TRBJ2-2; V: TRBV7-6; size: -
CDR3: CASWGSSGESSTDTQYF; DNA: TGTGCCAGCTGGGGGTCTAGCGGGGAATCTAGCACAGATACGCAGTATTTT; D: TRBD2; J: TRBJ2-3; V: TRBV7-2; size: -
CDR3: CASSFTNPTDTQYF; DNA: TGTGCCAGCAGCTTCACGAACCCCACAGATACGCAGTATTTT; D: -; J: TRBJ2-3; V: TRBV7-8; size: -
CDR3: CSAPGRAGSYNEQFF; DNA: TGCAGTGCCCCGGGGCGGGCTGGCTCCTACAATGAGCAGTTCTTC; D: -; J: TRBJ2-1; V: TRBV20-1; size: once
CDR3: CSASDRSKDTGELFF; DNA: TGCAGTGCTTCTGACAGGTCCAAGGACACCGGGGAGCTGTTTTTT; D: -; J: TRBJ2-2; V: TRBV20-1; size: -
CDR3: CASSPKKLSGCTF; DNA: TGTGCCAGCAGCCCCAAGAAACTCTCCGGGTGCACCTTC; D: -; J: TRBJ1-2; V: TRBV12-3/TRBV12-4; size: -
CDR3: CASSPRTSGELFF; DNA: TGTGCCAGCAGCCCACGGACTAGCGGGGAGCTGTTTTTT; D: TRBD2; J: TRBJ2-2; V: TRBV7-2; size: -
CDR3: CASSSGKETQYF; DNA: TGCGCCAGCAGCTCAGGGAAAGAGACCCAGTACTTC; D: -; J: TRBJ2-5; V: TRBV5-1; size: -
CDR3: CSVCPRETQYF; DNA: TGCAGCGTTTGCCCGAGGGAGACCCAGTACTTC; D: -; J: TRBJ2-5; V: TRBV29-1; size: many
CDR3: CASSTRATFYEQYF; DNA: TGTGCCAGCAGTACCCGGGCTACCTTCTACGAGCAGTACTTC; D: -; J: TRBJ2-7; V: TRBV28; size: many
CDR3: CASSASGLAGGGLYNEQFF; DNA: TGTGCCAGCAGTGCCTCAGGACTAGCGGGAGGAGGCCTCTACAATGAGCAGTTCTTC; D: TRBD2; J: TRBJ2-1; V: TRBV6-4; size: many
CDR3: CSAPQPGLANNEQFF; DNA: TGCAGTGCCCCCCAACCGGGACTAGCAAACAATGAGCAGTTCTTC; D: TRBD2; J: TRBJ2-1; V: TRBV20-1; size: many
CDR3: CASRNWTVTDTQYF; DNA: TGTGCCAGCAGAAACTGGACAGTGACAGATACGCAGTATTTT; D: -; J: TRBJ2-3; V: TRBV12-3/TRBV12-4; size: -